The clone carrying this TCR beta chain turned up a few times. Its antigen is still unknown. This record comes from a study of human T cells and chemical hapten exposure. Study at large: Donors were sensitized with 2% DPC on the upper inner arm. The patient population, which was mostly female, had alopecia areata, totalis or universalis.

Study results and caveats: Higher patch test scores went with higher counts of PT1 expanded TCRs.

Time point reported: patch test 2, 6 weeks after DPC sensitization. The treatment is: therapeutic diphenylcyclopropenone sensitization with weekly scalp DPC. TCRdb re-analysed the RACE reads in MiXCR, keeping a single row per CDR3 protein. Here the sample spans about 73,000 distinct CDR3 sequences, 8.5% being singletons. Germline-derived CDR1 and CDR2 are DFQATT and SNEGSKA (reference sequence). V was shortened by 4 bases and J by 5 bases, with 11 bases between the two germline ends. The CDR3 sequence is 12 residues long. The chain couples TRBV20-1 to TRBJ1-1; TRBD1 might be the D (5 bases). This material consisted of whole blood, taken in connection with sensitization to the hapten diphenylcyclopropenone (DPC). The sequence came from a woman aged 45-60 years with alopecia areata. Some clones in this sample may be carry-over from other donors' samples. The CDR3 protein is CSATKGRTEAFF. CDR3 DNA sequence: TGCAGTGCTACCAAGGGGCGGACTGAAGCTTTCTTT.